The 25 T cell receptor beta chains given below trace back to one sample, sequenced in a study of CD8+ T cells in alopecia areata. Extracted from the samples, RNA was reverse transcribed into cDNA to serve as the sequencing template. The data were produced by immunoSEQ multiplex PCR, yet TCRdb's version contains in-frame clones alone and is incomplete. In the table there are over 120,000 clones, around 60% of which are singletons. The sample was CD4+ T cells sorted from blood, taken at week 0. Source of these receptors: a human donor with alopecia areata.

J is TRBJ2-5 and V is TRBV11-3, with D possibly TRBD1 on 6 matching bases. V was cut by 8 bases and J by 5 bases, with 9 bases left in between. The CDR3 extends over 11 amino acids. Germline CDR1 and CDR2: SGHNT and YENEEA. The CDR3 DNA is TGTGCCAGCGGAAGGGGGGAGACCCAGTACTTC. Translated, it gives CASGRGETQYF.

V is TRBV7-9 and J is TRBJ2-1; the D is unclear. Trimming took 1 base from V and 13 from J, leaving 8 bases between them. The germline gives CDR1 SEHNR, CDR2 FQNEAQ (reference sequence). The CDR3 sequence is 11 residues long. CDR3 region: CASSLDGPQFF. CDR3 coding DNA: TGTGCCAGCAGCTTAGACGGGCCCCAGTTCTTC.

The gene calls are TRBV29-1 and TRBJ2-5; TRBD2 matches at 9 bases. This CDR3 has 15 residues. V lost 0 bases, J lost 4 bases, and 6 bases stayed unmatched. CDR1 and CDR2 from the germline V gene are SQVTM and ANQGSEA. CDR3 loop: CSVEETAGGRETQYF. The CDR3 nucleotides are TGCAGCGTTGAAGAGACAGCGGGGGGACGAGAGACCCAGTACTTC.

V gene TRBV6-1 combines with J gene TRBJ2-4; weak D call: TRBD2 (5 bases). CDR3 size: 16 residues. From germline, CDR1 is MNHNS and CDR2 SASEGT. The V and J ends lost 2 bases and 0 bases respectively, with 11 bases between them. This CDR3 reads CASSERVGRAKNIQYF. CDR3 in DNA: TGTGCCAGCAGTGAAAGGGTAGGGAGAGCCAAAAACATTCAGTACTTC.

In this sample, this clone turned up once. The genes are TRBV5-1 and TRBJ2-1, with D perhaps matching TRBD1 (7 bases). V lost 3 bases, J lost 2 bases, and 9 bases lay in between. Germline V gene sequence: CDR1 SGHRS, CDR2 YFSETQ. The CDR3 runs 14 residues. In DNA, the CDR3 is TGCGCCAGCAGCTCAGGGGGGACCTACAATGAGCAGTTCTTC. This codes for CASSSGGTYNEQFF.

This chain joins TRBV30 and TRBJ1-1; 7 bases map to TRBD1. This CDR3 region has 13 residues. CDR1 GTSNPN and CDR2 SVGIG come from the germline V gene (reference sequence). Germline trimming cut 6 bases from V and 5 bases from J; bases unmatched to any gene: 9. CDR3 sequence reads: CACGPTGRTEAFF. The CDR3 DNA follows: TGTGCCTGTGGCCCGACAGGGAGGACTGAAGCTTTCTTT.

This clone was picked up a small number of times. The rearrangement joins TRBV27 to TRBJ1-2, with a tentative D call TRBD1 (6 bases). V lost 2 bases, J lost 7 bases, and 17 bases lay in between. The CDR3 runs 15 residues. Germline V lookup: CDR1 MNHEY, CDR2 SMNVEV (reference sequence). CDR3 sequence reads: CASSLRFGGASGYTF. The CDR3 DNA reads as TGTGCCAGCAGTTTACGTTTCGGGGGGGCTTCTGGCTACACCTTC.

The rearrangement links TRBV6-6 to TRBJ1-2, with TRBD1 as a possible D gene (5 bases). The CDR3 is 15 residues long. Germline CDR1 MNHNY, CDR2 SVGAGI (reference sequence). V was cut by 0 bases and J by 0 bases, with 8 bases left in between. CDR3 protein: CASSYSDTTNYGYTF. The CDR3 DNA reads TGTGCCAGCAGTTACTCGGACACGACTAACTATGGCTACACCTTC.

The chain uses TRBV19 and TRBJ1-5, with D unclear. The CDR3 totals 13 residues. V lost 3 bases and J lost 6, with 9 bases in between. CDR1 LNHDA and CDR2 SQIVND come from the germline V gene (reference sequence). CDR3 sequence reads: CASSIGASQPQHF. CDR3 coding DNA: TGTGCCAGTAGTATTGGCGCGAGTCAGCCCCAGCATTTT.

The chain couples TRBV19 to TRBJ2-1; 7 nucleotides match TRBD2. Germline CDR1 and CDR2: LNHDA and SQIVND (reference sequence). V trimming: 5 bases; J trimming: 6 bases; junction bases outside the gene matches: 10. This CDR3 comprises 15 residues. Here the CDR3 reads CASSGPGTTFNEQFF. In DNA, the CDR3 is TGTGCCAGTAGTGGTCCCGGGACTACATTCAATGAGCAGTTCTTC.

The chain carries TRBV2 and TRBJ1-2; D uncertain. The germline V gene has CDR1 SNHLY and CDR2 FYNNEI. The CDR3 length is 12 residues. V was pared by 2 bases and J by 5 bases, with 6 bases between. DNA of the CDR3: TGTGCCAGCAGTGAAACCGCGTATGGCTACACCTTC. Its translation: CASSETAYGYTF. Full variable domain (missing parts from reference TRBV2 and TRBJ1-2): EPEVTQTPSHQVTQMGQEVILRCVPISNHLYFYWYRQILGQKVEFLVSFYNNEISEKSEIFDDQFSVERPDGSNFTLKIRSTKLEDSAMYFCASSETAYGYTFGSGTRLTVV.

This clone was recorded only once. The chain combines TRBV27 with TRBJ2-1; D possibly corresponds to TRBD2 (6 bases). The CDR3 length is 11 residues. Trimming pared 4 bases from V and 12 bases from J, leaving 10 bases between. CDR1 is MNHEY, CDR2 SMNVEV, per germline (reference sequence). For the CDR3, the DNA is TGTGCCAGCAGTTCGAGCGGGTGGCAGTTCTTC. This codes for CASSSSGWQFF.

Note on this clone: One junction end does not reproduce the germline sequence, and a read error may be involved. Other DNA sequences in this sample translate to the same CDR3. The genes are TRBV23-1 and TRBJ2-1, with TRBD2 as a possible D gene (6 bases). TRBV23-1 belongs to the ORF category, with a function that is uncertain. The CDR3 covers 14 residues. CDR3 DNA sequence: TGCGCCAGCAGTCCTGGGCGGGATAAGAATGAACAGTTCTTC. Amino acids: CASSPGRDKNEQFF.

This chain connects TRBV7-2 to TRBJ1-1; 7 bases agree with TRBD1. CDR3 size: 15 residues. From germline, CDR1 is SGHTA and CDR2 FQGNSA. Trimming removed 1 base from V and 4 bases from J; junction bases left unmatched: 6. The CDR3 sequence: CASSLGGGRITEAFF. In DNA form, the CDR3 reads TGTGCCAGCAGCTTAGGAGGGGGCAGAATCACTGAAGCTTTCTTT.

This clone was observed a handful of times. The chain couples TRBV4-3 to TRBJ2-4, with a possible D match to TRBD1 (5 bases). The V gene's germline CDR1 is LGHNA and CDR2 YSLEER. Trimming stripped 1 base from V and 0 bases from J, with 13 bases between. The CDR3 is 17 residues long. The CDR3 reads CASSQVGPELAKNIQYF. CDR3 sequence (DNA): TGCGCCAGCAGCCAAGTGGGGCCGGAGCTAGCCAAAAACATTCAGTACTTC.

The rearrangement links TRBV6-6 to TRBJ1-2; 8 bases fit TRBD1. Germline trimming cut 2 bases from V and 8 bases from J; bases unmatched to any gene: 10. Germline CDR1 is MNHNY and CDR2 is SVGAGI (reference sequence). CDR3 length: 15 amino acids. The CDR3 here is CASSYRDRGLPGYTF. The CDR3 DNA reads TGTGCCAGCAGTTACCGCGACAGGGGCCTCCCGGGCTACACCTTC.

As concerns this clone: One end of the junction is discordant with germline, which a read error may explain. The chain couples TRBV20-1 to TRBJ1-3; D gene ambiguous. Germline CDR1 DFQATT, CDR2 SNEGSKA (reference sequence). The CDR3 runs 11 residues. The DNA of the CDR3 is TGCAGTCCTAGCTCTGGAAACACCATATATTTT. This sequence encodes CSPSSGNTIYF.

This clone was seen a handful of times. V is TRBV2 and J is TRBJ1-2, with D uncertain. The germline CDR1 and CDR2 sequences are SNHLY and FYNNEI. The CDR3 sequence is 12 residues long. V was shortened by 4 bases and J by 8 bases, with 11 bases between the two germline ends. CDR3 sequence reads: CASSGQPDGYTF. As DNA, the CDR3 is TGTGCCAGCAGTGGTCAGCCAGACGGCTACACCTTC. Based on the CDR3 plus reference TRBV2 and TRBJ1-2, the full variable domain is EPEVTQTPSHQVTQMGQEVILRCVPISNHLYFYWYRQILGQKVEFLVSFYNNEISEKSEIFDDQFSVERPDGSNFTLKIRSTKLEDSAMYFCASSGQPDGYTFGSGTRLTVV.

This clone was picked up a small number of times. The chain links TRBV5-1 to TRBJ2-1; D tentatively reads TRBD1 or TRBD2 (5 bases each). The germline CDR1 and CDR2 sequences are SGHRS and YFSETQ. This CDR3 spans 15 amino acids. With 3 bases removed from V and 4 bases from J, the gap between germline ends came to 14 bases. The DNA of the CDR3 is TGCGCCAGCAGCTCGACCGGGACGGGATACAATGAGCAGTTCTTC. Amino acids: CASSSTGTGYNEQFF.

The chain joins TRBV11-2 to TRBJ2-5; D call uncertain. Trimming stripped 1 base from V and 3 bases from J, with 6 bases between. CDR1 and CDR2 from the germline V gene are SGHAT and FQNNGV. The CDR3 has 13 amino acids. CDR3 sequence (DNA): TGTGCCAGCAGCTTAGGGTATAAAGAGACCCAGTACTTC. Translating gives CASSLGYKETQYF.

CDR3 in amino acids: CASTPPARATYGYTF. DNA of the CDR3: TGTGCCAGCACTCCCCCCGCCAGGGCCACCTATGGCTACACCTTC. The chain employs TRBV6-6 and TRBJ1-2; maybe TRBD1 (5 bases). The CDR3 covers 15 residues. V gave up 7 bases and J gave up 4 bases, with 19 bases separating them. In germline, CDR1 is MNHNY, CDR2 SVGAGI (reference sequence).

The chain combines TRBV6-5 with TRBJ2-7, with 8 bases identical to TRBD2. This CDR3 comprises 15 residues. Looked up from germline, CDR1 is MNHEY and CDR2 is SVGAGI. Unmatched junction bases numbered 8, after V lost 4 bases and J lost 3 bases. CDR3 sequence reads: CASSSSGTSNYEQYF. For the CDR3, the DNA is TGTGCCAGCAGTTCCTCCGGGACTAGTAACTACGAGCAGTACTTC.

The genes are TRBV5-6 and TRBJ1-1, with 9 bases identical to TRBD1. This CDR3 is 15 amino acids long. V lost 3 bases and J lost 7; bases outside the gene matches: 10. Germline lookup yields CDR1 SGHDT and CDR2 YYEEEE. CDR3 sequence reads: CASSSRRDRENEAFF. The DNA of the CDR3 is TGTGCCAGCAGCTCGCGCCGGGACAGGGAGAATGAAGCTTTCTTT.

This clone was counted once. The rearrangement uses TRBV5-1 and TRBJ2-3, with unresolved D. V lost 4 bases, J lost 2 bases, and 17 bases lay in between. The CDR3 sequence is 16 residues long. Germline CDR1 and CDR2: SGHRS and YFSETQ. CDR3 nucleotide sequence: TGCGCCAGCAGCCCTGAAACGCAGACGGCCACAGATACGCAGTATTTT. Protein: CASSPETQTATDTQYF.

The V call is TRBV6-1, the J call TRBJ1-5; D unclear. The CDR3 length is 13 residues. CDR1 and CDR2 from the germline V gene are MNHNS and SASEGT. V was clipped by 8 bases and J by 5 bases, with 13 bases between them. In DNA, the CDR3 is TGTGCCAGCGGGCTCCCGGGAGATCAGCCCCAGCATTTT. Translated: CASGLPGDQPQHF.